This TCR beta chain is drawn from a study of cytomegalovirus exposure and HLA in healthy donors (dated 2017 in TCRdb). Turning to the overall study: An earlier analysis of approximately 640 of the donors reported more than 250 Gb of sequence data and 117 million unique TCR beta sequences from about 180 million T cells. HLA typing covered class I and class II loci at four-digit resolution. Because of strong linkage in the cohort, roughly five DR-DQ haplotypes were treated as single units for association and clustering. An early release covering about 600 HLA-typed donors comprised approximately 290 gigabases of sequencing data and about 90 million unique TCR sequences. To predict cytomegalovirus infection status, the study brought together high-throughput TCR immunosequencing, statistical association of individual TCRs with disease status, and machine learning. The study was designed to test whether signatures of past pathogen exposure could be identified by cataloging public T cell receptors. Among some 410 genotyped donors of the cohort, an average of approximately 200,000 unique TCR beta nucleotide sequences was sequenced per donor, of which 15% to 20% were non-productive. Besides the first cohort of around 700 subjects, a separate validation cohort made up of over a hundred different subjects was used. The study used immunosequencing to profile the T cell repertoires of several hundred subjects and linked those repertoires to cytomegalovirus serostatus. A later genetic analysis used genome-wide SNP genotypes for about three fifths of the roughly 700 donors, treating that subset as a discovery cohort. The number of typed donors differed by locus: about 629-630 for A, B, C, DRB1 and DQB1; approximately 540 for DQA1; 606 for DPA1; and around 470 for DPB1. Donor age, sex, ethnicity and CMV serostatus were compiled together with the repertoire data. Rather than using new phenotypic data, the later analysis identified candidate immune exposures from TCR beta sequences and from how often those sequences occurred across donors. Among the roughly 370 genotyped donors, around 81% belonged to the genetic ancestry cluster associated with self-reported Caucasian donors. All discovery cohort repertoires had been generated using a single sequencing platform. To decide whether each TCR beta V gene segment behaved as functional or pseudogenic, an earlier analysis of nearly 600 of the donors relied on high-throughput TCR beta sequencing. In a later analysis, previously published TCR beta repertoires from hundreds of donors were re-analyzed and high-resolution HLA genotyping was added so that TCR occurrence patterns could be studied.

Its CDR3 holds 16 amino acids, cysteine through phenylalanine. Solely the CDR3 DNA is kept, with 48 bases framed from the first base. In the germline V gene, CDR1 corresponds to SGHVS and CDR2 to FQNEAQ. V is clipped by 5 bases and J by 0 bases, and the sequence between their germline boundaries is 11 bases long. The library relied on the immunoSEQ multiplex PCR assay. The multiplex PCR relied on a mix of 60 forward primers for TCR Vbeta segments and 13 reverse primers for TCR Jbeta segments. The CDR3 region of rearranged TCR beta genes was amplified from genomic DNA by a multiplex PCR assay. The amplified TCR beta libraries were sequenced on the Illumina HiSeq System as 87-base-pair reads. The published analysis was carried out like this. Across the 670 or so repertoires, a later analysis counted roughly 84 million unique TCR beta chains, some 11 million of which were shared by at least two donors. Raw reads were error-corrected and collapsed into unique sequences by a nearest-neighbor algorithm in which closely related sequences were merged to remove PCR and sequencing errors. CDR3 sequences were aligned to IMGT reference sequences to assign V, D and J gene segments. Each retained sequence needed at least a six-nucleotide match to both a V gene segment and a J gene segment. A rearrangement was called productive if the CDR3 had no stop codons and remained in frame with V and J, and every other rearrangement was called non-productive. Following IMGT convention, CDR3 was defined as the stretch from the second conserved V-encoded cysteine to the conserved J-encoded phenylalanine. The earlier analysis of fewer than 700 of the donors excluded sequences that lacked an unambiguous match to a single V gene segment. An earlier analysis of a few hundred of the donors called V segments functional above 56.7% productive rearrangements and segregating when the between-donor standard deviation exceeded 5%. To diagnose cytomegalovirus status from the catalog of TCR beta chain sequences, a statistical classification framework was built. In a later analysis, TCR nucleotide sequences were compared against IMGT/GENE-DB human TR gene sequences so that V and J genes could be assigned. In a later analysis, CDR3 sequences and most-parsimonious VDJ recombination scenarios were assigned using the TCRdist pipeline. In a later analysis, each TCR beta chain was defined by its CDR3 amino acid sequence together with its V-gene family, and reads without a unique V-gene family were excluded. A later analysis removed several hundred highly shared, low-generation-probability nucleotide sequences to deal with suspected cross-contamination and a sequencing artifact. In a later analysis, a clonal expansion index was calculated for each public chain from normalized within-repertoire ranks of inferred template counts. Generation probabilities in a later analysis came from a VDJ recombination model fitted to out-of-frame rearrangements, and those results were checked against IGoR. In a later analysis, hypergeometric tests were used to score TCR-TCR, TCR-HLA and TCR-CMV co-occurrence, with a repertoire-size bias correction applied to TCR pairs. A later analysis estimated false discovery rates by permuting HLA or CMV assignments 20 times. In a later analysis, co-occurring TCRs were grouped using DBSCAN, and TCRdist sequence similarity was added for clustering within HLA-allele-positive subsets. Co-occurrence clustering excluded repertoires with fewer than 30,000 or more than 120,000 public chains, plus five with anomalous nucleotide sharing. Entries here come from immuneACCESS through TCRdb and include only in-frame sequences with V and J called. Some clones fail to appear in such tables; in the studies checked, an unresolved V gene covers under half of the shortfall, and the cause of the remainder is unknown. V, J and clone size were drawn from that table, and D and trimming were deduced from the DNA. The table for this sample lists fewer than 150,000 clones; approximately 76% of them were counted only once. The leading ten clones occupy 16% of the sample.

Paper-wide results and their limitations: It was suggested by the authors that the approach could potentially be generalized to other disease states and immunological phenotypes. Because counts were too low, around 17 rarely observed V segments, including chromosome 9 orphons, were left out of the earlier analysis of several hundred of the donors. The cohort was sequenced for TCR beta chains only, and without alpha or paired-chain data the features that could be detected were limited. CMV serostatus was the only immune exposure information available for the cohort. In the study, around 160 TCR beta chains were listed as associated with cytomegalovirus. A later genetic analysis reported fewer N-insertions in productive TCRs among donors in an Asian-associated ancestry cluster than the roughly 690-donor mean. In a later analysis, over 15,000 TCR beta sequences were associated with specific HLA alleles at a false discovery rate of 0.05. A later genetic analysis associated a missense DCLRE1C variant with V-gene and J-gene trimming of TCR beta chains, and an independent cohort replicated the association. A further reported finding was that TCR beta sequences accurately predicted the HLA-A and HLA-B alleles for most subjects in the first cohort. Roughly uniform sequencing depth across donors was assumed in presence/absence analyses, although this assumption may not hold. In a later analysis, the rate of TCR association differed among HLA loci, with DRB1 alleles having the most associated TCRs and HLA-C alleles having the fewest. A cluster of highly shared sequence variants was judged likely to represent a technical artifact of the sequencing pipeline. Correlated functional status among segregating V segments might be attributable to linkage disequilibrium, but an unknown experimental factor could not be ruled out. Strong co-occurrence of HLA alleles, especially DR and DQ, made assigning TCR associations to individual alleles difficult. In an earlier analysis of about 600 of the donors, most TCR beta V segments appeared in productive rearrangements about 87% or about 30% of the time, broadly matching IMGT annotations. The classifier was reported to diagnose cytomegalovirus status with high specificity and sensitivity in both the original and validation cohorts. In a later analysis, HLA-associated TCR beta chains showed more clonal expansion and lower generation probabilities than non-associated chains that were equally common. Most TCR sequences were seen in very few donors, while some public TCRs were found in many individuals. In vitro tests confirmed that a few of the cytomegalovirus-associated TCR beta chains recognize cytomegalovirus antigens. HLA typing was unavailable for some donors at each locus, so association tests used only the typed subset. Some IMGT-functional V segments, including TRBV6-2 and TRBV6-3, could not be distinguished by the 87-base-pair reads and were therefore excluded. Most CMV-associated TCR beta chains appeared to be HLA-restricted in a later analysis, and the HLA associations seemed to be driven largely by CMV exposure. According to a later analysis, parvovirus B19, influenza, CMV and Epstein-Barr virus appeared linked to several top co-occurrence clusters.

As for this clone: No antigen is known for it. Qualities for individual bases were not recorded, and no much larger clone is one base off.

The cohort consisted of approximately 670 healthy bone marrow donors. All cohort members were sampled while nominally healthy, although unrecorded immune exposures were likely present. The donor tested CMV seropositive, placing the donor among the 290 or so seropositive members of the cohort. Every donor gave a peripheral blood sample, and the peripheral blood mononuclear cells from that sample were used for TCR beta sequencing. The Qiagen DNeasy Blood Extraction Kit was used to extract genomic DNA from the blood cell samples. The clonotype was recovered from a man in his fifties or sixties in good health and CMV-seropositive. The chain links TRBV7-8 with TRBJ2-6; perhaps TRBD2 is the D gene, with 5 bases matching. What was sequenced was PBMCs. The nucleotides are TGTGCCAGCAGCCGCGGGTTGGTCTCTGGGGCCAACGTCCTGACTTTC. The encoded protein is CASSRGLVSGANVLTF.